This is a list of T cell receptor beta chains from one sample in a study of T cells expressing NK-cell markers. TCRdb re-called the 5' RACE reads and shows each CDR3 protein once, DNA omitted. The sample totals a few hundred thousand distinct CDR3 sequences. Sequencing was performed on blood T cells: a sorted CD56 or NKG2C T cell subset, CD4+ or CD8+ T cells, or bulk PBMC T cells (not recorded which). The receptors here all came from a man between 18 and 69 years old in good health. The CDR3 runs from the conserved cysteine through the conserved F or W.

TRBJ1-1,TRBV24-1,13,CATSDAMNTEAFF
TRBJ2-5,TRBV29-1,13,CSVSRGTEETQYF
TRBJ2-2,TRBV20-1,14,CSATGTGTTGELFF
TRBJ2-3,TRBV2,14,CASSSNVRTDTQYF
TRBJ2-5,TRBV11-1,13,CASSTDGSGDQYF
TRBJ2-7,TRBV6-1,15,CASRVGQASVYEQYF
TRBJ1-6,TRBV20-1,15,CSAKVGSSYNSPLHF
TRBJ1-4,TRBV2,15,CASRGRTAGNEKLFF
TRBJ1-6,TRBV9,14,CASSRDSTNSPLHF
TRBJ2-3,TRBV12-3/TRBV12-4,16,CASSLAGTAYTDTQYF
TRBJ2-1,TRBV20-1,16,CSARAPRRGVYNEQFF
TRBJ2-6,TRBV9,15,CASSPLGVGANVLTF
TRBJ1-1,TRBV12-3/TRBV12-4,12,CASYLVNTEAFF
TRBJ1-6,TRBV6-5,16,CASSYSKYNYNSPLHF
TRBJ2-3,TRBV27,17,CASSPLKTSQSTDTQYF
TRBJ2-2,TRBV5-1,18,CASSLHLAGAANTGELFF
TRBJ2-7,TRBV27,13,CASSSTNLYEQYF
TRBJ1-2,TRBV27,14,CASSSGTVGAGYTF
TRBJ2-7,TRBV28,14,CASSHSSQTYEQYF
TRBJ1-1,TRBV10-3,15,CAISDRGRVGTEAFF
TRBJ2-7,TRBV2,17,CASSEGQGTLILYEQYF
TRBJ2-3,TRBV7-3,15,CASSYTAGHPDTQYF
TRBJ1-2,TRBV29-1,14,CSVELGQTNYGYTF
TRBJ2-3,TRBV6-1,17,CASSPGGGGPQTDTQYF
TRBJ1-1,TRBV6-1,16,CASSTLGQGFHTEAFF
TRBJ2-7,TRBV3-1,15,CASSPVLGGGAEQYF
TRBJ2-7,TRBV6-1,16,CASSGGGKRAHYEQYF
TRBJ2-5,TRBV5-1,17,CASSSRAGPIFQETQYF
TRBJ1-3,TRBV21-1,17,CASSASSRARTGNTIYF
TRBJ1-1,TRBV20-1,17,CSARDKGAGAMNTEAFF
TRBJ2-1,TRBV6-1,14,CASNRGHSYNEQFF
TRBJ2-1,TRBV20-1,14,CSATRHSYYNEQFF
TRBJ2-1,TRBV5-8,16,CASSLLAGLWGNEQFF
TRBJ2-7,TRBV4-2,15,CASSQARGADYEQYF
TRBJ2-7,TRBV20-1,15,CSARVPSGGNYEQYF
TRBJ2-1,TRBV20-1,15,CSAPRGSGGSNEQFF
TRBJ2-2,TRBV5-1,16,CASTPQGLAGTGELFF
TRBJ2-5,TRBV5-1,12,CASSWYQETQYF
TRBJ2-7,TRBV12-3/TRBV12-4,12,CASSLTGYEQYF
TRBJ1-2,TRBV11-2,13,CASSLAELYGYTF